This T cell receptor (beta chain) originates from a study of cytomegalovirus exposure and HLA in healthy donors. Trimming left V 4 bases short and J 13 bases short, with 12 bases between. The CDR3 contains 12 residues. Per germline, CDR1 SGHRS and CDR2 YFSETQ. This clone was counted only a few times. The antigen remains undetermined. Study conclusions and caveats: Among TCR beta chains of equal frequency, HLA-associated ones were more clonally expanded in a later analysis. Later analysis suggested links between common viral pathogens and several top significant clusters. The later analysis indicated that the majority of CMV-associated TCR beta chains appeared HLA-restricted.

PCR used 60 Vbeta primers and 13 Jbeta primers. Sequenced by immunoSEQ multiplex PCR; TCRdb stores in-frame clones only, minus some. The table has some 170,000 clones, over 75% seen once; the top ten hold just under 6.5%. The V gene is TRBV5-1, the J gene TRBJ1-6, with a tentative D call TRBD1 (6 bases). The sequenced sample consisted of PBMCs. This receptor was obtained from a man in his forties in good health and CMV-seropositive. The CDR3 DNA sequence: TGCGCCAGCAGCCAGGACCAGGGGCCCCTCCACTTT. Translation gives CASSQDQGPLHF.